The 25 T cell receptor beta chains presented below share a single source sample, sequenced in a study of blood T cell repertoires in COVID-19. Profiling relied on immunoSEQ multiplex PCR, and the TCRdb table lists in-frame clones only, not all of them. The data show some 220,000 clones, approximately 90% seen once. Sequenced input: PBMCs or T cells enriched from blood (not recorded which). These TCRs come from a woman aged 25 to 39 who had recovered from COVID-19.

V usage is TRBV19 and J usage is TRBJ1-6; D call uncertain. The CDR3 consists of 16 residues. The germline V gene has CDR1 LNHDA and CDR2 SQIVND (reference sequence). V shed 3 bases and J shed 7 bases, with 16 bases lying between them. As DNA, the CDR3 is TGTGCCAGTAGTATTTCGTCACCGGCTAGGAATTCACCCCTCCACTTT. Its translation: CASSISSPARNSPLHF.

The J gene is TRBJ1-3, the V gene TRBV3-1 (or the pseudogene TRBV3-2); a possible D gene is TRBD1 (6 bases). From germline, CDR1 is LGHDT and CDR2 YNNKEL (reference sequence). The CDR3 is 17 residues long. With 3 bases removed from V and 3 bases from J, the gap between germline ends came to 18 bases. CDR3 sequence reads: CASSHPNRVIDGNTIYF. DNA for the CDR3: TGTGCCAGCAGCCACCCCAACAGGGTGATCGATGGAAACACCATATATTTT.

The chain carries TRBV28 and TRBJ2-4; possibly TRBD1 for D (6 bases). Per germline, CDR1 MDHEN and CDR2 SYDVKM. The CDR3 totals 16 residues. The ends were cut back, 6 bases at V and 2 bases at J, with 17 bases in the middle. Written as DNA, the CDR3 is TGTGCCAGCAGCTCCGGACAGCCACCTCCCAAAAACATTCAGTACTTC. This translates into CASSSGQPPPKNIQYF.

This clone has only one observation. The chain couples TRBV5-1 to TRBJ1-1; 7 nucleotides match TRBD1. Looked up from germline, CDR1 is SGHRS and CDR2 is YFSETQ. This CDR3 has 13 amino acids. The V gene end was trimmed by 7 bases and the J gene end by 0 bases; junction bases not matched to a gene: 3. CDR3 amino acids: CASRDSLNTEAFF. CDR3 bases: TGCGCCAGCCGGGACAGCCTGAACACTGAAGCTTTCTTT.

V and J are TRBV6-2 or TRBV6-3 and TRBJ2-1, with D possibly TRBD2 on 5 matching bases. Trimming stripped 0 bases from V and 6 bases from J, with 18 bases between. Germline loops: CDR1 MNHEY, CDR2 SVGEGT. CDR3 length equals 17 residues. The CDR3 is CASSYSIISGLANEQFF. For the CDR3, the DNA is TGTGCCAGCAGTTACTCGATTATCAGCGGCCTTGCCAATGAGCAGTTCTTC.

J is TRBJ2-2 and V is TRBV10-3, with 8 bases identical to TRBD1. This CDR3 is built from 16 residues. The germline V gene encodes CDR1 ENHRY and CDR2 SYGVKD. Unmatched junction bases numbered 8, after V lost 6 bases and J lost 2 bases. The CDR3 DNA follows: TGTGCCATCAGCCCTGGACAGGGTTTAAACACCGGGGAGCTGTTTTTT. This translates into CAISPGQGLNTGELFF.

The chain recombines TRBV5-6 with TRBJ2-1, with D uncertain. Germline assignment: CDR1 SGHDT and CDR2 YYEEEE. The CDR3 spans 15 residues. V was clipped by 0 bases and J by 0 bases, with 7 bases between them. CDR3 sequence: CASSLGLPSYNEQFF. The CDR3 region has the DNA TGTGCCAGCAGCTTGGGGCTGCCCTCCTACAATGAGCAGTTCTTC. Looking up the rest from reference TRBV5-6 and TRBJ2-1 gives the full variable domain: DAGVTQSPTHLIKTRGQQVTLRCSPKSGHDTVSWYQQALGQGPQFIFQYYEEEERQRGNFPDRFSGHQFPNYSSELNVNALLLGDSALYLCASSLGLPSYNEQFFGPGTRLTVL.

V and J are TRBV5-4 and TRBJ2-3; D is undetermined. Germline V gene lookup returns CDR1 SGHNT and CDR2 YYREEE (reference sequence). The CDR3 runs 13 residues. Trimming left V 5 bases short and J 0 bases short, with 7 bases between. This CDR3 is CASSPSSTDTQYF. The CDR3, as DNA: TGTGCCAGCAGTCCGTCTAGCACAGATACGCAGTATTTT.

The chain couples TRBV4-3 to TRBJ2-3; D unresolved. CDR1 is LGHNA and CDR2 is YSLEER in the germline V gene. Trimming shortened V by 0 bases and J by 2 bases, and 6 bases separated the two germline ends. The CDR3 runs 14 residues. In DNA, the CDR3 is TGCGCCAGCAGCCAAGACAGAAACACAGATACGCAGTATTTT. Its translation: CASSQDRNTDTQYF.

The chain uses TRBV7-6 and TRBJ1-5, with D perhaps matching TRBD1 (5 bases). The CDR3 sequence is 14 residues long. Per the germline V gene, CDR1 is SGHVS and CDR2 is FNYEAQ. V was trimmed by 5 bases and J by 5 bases, leaving 13 bases between them. The CDR3 is CASSPAGYDQPQHF. The CDR3 nucleotides are TGTGCCAGCAGCCCAGCAGGGTACGATCAGCCCCAGCATTTT.

The chain's CDR3 is CASSPGPAEAFF. The CDR3 bases are TGTGCCAGCAGTCCCGGCCCAGCGGAAGCTTTCTTT. The chain employs TRBV12-3 or TRBV12-4 and TRBJ1-1; D is uncertain. This CDR3 contains 12 residues. V gave up 5 bases and J gave up 8 bases, with 12 bases separating them.

The V and J genes are TRBV9 and TRBJ2-1; no firm D call. In germline, CDR1 is SGDLS, CDR2 YYNGEE. With 2 bases removed from V and 4 bases from J, the gap between germline ends came to 7 bases. This CDR3 spans 13 amino acids. The CDR3 reads CASSVLAYNEQFF. The CDR3 region has the DNA TGTGCCAGCAGCGTTCTCGCGTACAATGAGCAGTTCTTC.

This chain uses TRBV7-9 with TRBJ1-4; D is unresolved. CDR1 SEHNR and CDR2 FQNEAQ come from the germline V gene (reference sequence). Between the trimmed V and J ends, which lost 2 bases and 8 bases, there was a span of 15 bases. There are 15 residues in the CDR3. As DNA, the CDR3 is TGTGCCAGCAGCTTATGGCAGGCCTATGGGGAAAAACTGTTTTTT. Translating gives CASSLWQAYGEKLFF.

The V gene is TRBV29-1, the J gene TRBJ2-2, with TRBD1 identical over 9 bases. CDR1 and CDR2 (germline): SQVTM, ANQGSEA. The CDR3 runs to 14 residues. The trim removed 8 bases at V and 7 bases at J, leaving 11 bases unmatched. Here the CDR3 DNA reads TGCAGCACTGACCGGACAGGGGAGGGCGGGGAGCTGTTTTTT. Amino acids: CSTDRTGEGGELFF.

By proportion, this clone is large. V usage is TRBV4-1 and J usage is TRBJ1-1; 7 nucleotides match TRBD1. The CDR3 sequence is 14 residues long. V dropped 3 bases and J dropped 2; count of bases not matched to a gene: 3. Germline CDR1 and CDR2: MGHRA and YSYEKL. The CDR3 DNA is TGCGCCAGCAGCCATCGACAGGGAAACACTGAAGCTTTCTTT. Protein: CASSHRQGNTEAFF.

This clone appeared a single time. The chain couples TRBV19 to TRBJ2-5; D is perhaps TRBD1 (5 bases). Germline V gene data show CDR1 as LNHDA and CDR2 as SQIVND (reference sequence). CDR3 size: 13 residues. V was shortened by 6 bases and J by 2 bases, with 10 bases between the two germline ends. The DNA of the CDR3 is TGTGCCAGTAGCCAGGGCATACAAGAGACCCAGTACTTC. It specifies CASSQGIQETQYF.

The V call is TRBV2, the J call TRBJ1-1; possible D gene TRBD1, 5 bases. V lost 2 bases and J lost 1, with 11 bases in between. Per the germline V gene, CDR1 is SNHLY and CDR2 is FYNNEI. CDR3 length: 15 amino acids. The DNA of the CDR3 is TGTGCCAGCAGTGAATGGGGACTTAAGAACACTGAAGCTTTCTTT. It is translated as CASSEWGLKNTEAFF.

This sequence joins TRBV4-3 and TRBJ1-1; 8 bases are a match to TRBD1. V lost 3 bases and J lost 5; bases outside the gene matches: 2. In germline, CDR1 is LGHNA, CDR2 YSLEER. This CDR3 is built from 13 residues. Here the CDR3 DNA reads TGCGCCAGCAGCCATCGGACAGGGACTGAAGCTTTCTTT. Amino acids: CASSHRTGTEAFF.

This clone was detected once. In DNA form, the CDR3 reads TGTGCCAGCAGCTTAGTAGGCAGGTCGGACACTGAAGCTTTCTTT. As protein: CASSLVGRSDTEAFF. The chain uses TRBV11-2 and TRBJ1-1; D is unclear. The germline V gene encodes CDR1 SGHAT and CDR2 FQNNGV. This CDR3 region has 15 residues. The V end was cut by 1 base, the J end by 3 bases, with 12 bases between.

V gene TRBV4-3 combines with J gene TRBJ1-2; 7 positions match TRBD1. This CDR3 has 16 residues. Germline values: CDR1 LGHNA, CDR2 YSLEER. V was clipped by 0 bases and J by 4 bases; unmatched bases: 8. CDR3: CASSQEWQGGTYGYTF. The CDR3 region has the DNA TGCGCCAGCAGCCAAGAATGGCAGGGGGGTACCTATGGCTACACCTTC.

The sample holds a few counts of this clone. The J gene is TRBJ2-7, the V gene TRBV11-2, with D possibly matching TRBD1 (5 bases). V was pared by 0 bases and J by 1 base, with 10 bases between. The CDR3 totals 15 residues. Germline CDR1 SGHAT, CDR2 FQNNGV. The CDR3 DNA follows: TGTGCCAGCAGCTTAGATAGGGGCGGTTCCTACGAGCAGTACTTC. Protein product: CASSLDRGGSYEQYF.

The chain combines TRBV9 with TRBJ1-2, with TRBD1 matching 9 bases. CDR1 is SGDLS and CDR2 is YYNGEE in the germline V gene. V was clipped by 0 bases and J by 4 bases; unmatched bases: 4. CDR3 length: 15 amino acids. CDR3 sequence: CASSVGRDRVYGYTF. CDR3 sequence (DNA): TGTGCCAGCAGCGTAGGCCGGGACAGGGTCTATGGCTACACCTTC.

This chain joins TRBV9 and TRBJ1-4; 9 bases match TRBD1. With V trimmed by 5 bases and J by 6 bases, 8 bases remained unmatched. The CDR3 is 15 residues long. CDR1 is SGDLS and CDR2 is YYNGEE in the germline V gene. The CDR3 loop is CASSGTGGKHEKLFF. The CDR3 DNA is TGTGCCAGCAGTGGAACAGGGGGCAAGCATGAAAAACTGTTTTTT.

The gene calls are TRBV10-3 and TRBJ1-3, with D possibly being TRBD1 (5 bases). The CDR3 totals 14 residues. Looked up from germline, CDR1 is ENHRY and CDR2 is SYGVKD. The germline V and J ends were trimmed by 6 bases and 0 bases, with 9 bases remaining between them. The CDR3: CAIRKQDSGNTIYF. The CDR3, as DNA: TGTGCCATCAGAAAACAGGACTCTGGAAACACCATATATTTT.

This clone was found once. The J gene is TRBJ1-4, the V gene TRBV7-9, with D perhaps matching TRBD1 (6 bases). Germline V gene sequence: CDR1 SEHNR, CDR2 FQNEAQ (reference sequence). The CDR3 runs to 17 residues. The V end lost 5 bases, the J end lost 8 bases, and 24 bases lay between the germline ends. CDR3: CASSRGTQGAPSEKLFF. Here the CDR3 DNA reads TGTGCCAGCAGCCGAGGGACACAGGGCGCTCCTTCCGAAAAACTGTTTTTT.